This T cell receptor beta chain was found in a study of response to subunit inactivated influenza vaccine. The study's findings and limits: Authors proposed each seasonal influenza vaccination draws in few new T cells.

Worth noting for this clonotype: The antigen remains unidentified.

This CDR3 contains 12 residues. Trimming took off 6 bases at V and 3 bases at J, with 8 bases between the two ends. Per germline, CDR1 ENHRY and CDR2 SYGVKD. TCRdb independently ran MiXCR on the RT-PCR reads; one entry per CDR3 protein. The table records hundreds of thousands of distinct CDR3 sequences, approximately 14% of them present only once. The receptor comes from a man in his fifties who received an inactivated influenza vaccine. This rearrangement joins TRBV10-3 to TRBJ2-5; no clear D. The material sequenced was PBMCs from blood, taken 12 days after vaccination. The CDR3 sequence is CAISPEEETQYF. As DNA, the CDR3 is TGTGCCATCAGCCCCGAAGAAGAGACCCAGTACTTC.